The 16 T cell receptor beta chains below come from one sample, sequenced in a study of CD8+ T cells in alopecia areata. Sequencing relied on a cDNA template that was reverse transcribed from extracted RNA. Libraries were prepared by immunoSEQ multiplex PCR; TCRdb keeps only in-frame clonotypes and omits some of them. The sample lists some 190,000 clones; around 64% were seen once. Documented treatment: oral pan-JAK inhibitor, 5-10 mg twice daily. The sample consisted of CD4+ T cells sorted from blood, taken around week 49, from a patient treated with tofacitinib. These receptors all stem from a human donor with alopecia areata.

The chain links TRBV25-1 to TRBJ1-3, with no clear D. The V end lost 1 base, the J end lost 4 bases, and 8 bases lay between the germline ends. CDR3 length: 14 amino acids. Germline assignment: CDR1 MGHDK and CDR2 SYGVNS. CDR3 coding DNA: TGTGCCAGCAGTGAATCAGGAATCGGAAACACCATATATTTT. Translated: CASSESGIGNTIYF.

The CDR3 reads CASSLQGNIQYF. The CDR3 DNA is TGTGCCAGCAGTTTACAGGGTAACATTCAGTACTTC. The rearrangement links TRBV28 to TRBJ2-4; weak D call: TRBD1 (5 bases). V lost 2 bases to trimming and J lost 7 bases, with 6 bases between them. The CDR3 runs 12 residues. From germline, CDR1 is MDHEN and CDR2 SYDVKM.

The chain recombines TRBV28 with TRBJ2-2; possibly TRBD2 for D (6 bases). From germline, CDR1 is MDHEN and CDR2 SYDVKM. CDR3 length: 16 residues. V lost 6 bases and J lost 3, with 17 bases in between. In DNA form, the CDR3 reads TGTGCCAGCAGAAAACCGGGACTGAGACACACCGGGGAGCTGTTTTTT. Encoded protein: CASRKPGLRHTGELFF.

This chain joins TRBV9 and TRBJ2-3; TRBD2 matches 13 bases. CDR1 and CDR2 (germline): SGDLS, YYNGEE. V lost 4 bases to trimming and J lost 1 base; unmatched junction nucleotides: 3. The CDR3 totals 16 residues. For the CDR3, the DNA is TGTGCCAGCAGCCAAGGACTAGCGGGGGGCACAGATACGCAGTATTTT. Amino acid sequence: CASSQGLAGGTDTQYF.

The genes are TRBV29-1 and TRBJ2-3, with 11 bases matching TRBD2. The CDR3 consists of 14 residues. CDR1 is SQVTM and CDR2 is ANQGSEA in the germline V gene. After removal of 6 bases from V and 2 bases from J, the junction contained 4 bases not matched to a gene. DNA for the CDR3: TGCAGCGTCAAGACTAGCGGGGCCACAGATACGCAGTATTTT. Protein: CSVKTSGATDTQYF.

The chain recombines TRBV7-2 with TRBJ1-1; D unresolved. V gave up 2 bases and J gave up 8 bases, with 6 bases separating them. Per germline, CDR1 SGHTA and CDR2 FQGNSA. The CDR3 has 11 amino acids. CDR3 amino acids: CASSLKTEAFF. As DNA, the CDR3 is TGTGCCAGCAGCTTAAAGACCGAAGCTTTCTTT.

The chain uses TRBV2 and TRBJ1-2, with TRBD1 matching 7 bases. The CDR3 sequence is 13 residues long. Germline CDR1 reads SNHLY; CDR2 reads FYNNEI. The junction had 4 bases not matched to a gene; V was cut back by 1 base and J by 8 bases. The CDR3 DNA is TGTGCCAGCAGTGAAGGGGACAGCCCCGGCTACACCTTC. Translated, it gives CASSEGDSPGYTF. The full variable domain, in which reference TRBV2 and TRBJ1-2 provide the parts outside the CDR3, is EPEVTQTPSHQVTQMGQEVILRCVPISNHLYFYWYRQILGQKVEFLVSFYNNEISEKSEIFDDQFSVERPDGSNFTLKIRSTKLEDSAMYFCASSEGDSPGYTFGSGTRLTVV.

The CDR3 here is CASSLDPTGVGETQYF. DNA for the CDR3: TGCGCCAGCAGCTTGGACCCCACAGGGGTCGGGGAGACCCAGTACTTC. The chain recombines TRBV5-1 with TRBJ2-5, with 7 bases identical to TRBD1. CDR1 SGHRS and CDR2 YFSETQ come from the germline V gene. V gave up 0 bases and J gave up 5 bases; unmatched junction bases: 10. The CDR3 runs to 16 residues.

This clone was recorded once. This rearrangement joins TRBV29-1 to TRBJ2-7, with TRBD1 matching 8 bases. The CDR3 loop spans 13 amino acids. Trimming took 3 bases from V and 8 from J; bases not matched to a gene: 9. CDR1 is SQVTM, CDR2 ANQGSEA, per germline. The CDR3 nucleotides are TGCAGCGTTGACCCGGGACAGGTCGGCCAGCAGTACTTC. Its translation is CSVDPGQVGQQYF.

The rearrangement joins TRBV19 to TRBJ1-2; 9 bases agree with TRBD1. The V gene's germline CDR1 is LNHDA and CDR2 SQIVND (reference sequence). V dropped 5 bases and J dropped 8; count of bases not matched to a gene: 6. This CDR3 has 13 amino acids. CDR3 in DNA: TGTGCCAGTAGTCTCGGGACAGGGTACGGCTACACCTTC. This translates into CASSLGTGYGYTF.

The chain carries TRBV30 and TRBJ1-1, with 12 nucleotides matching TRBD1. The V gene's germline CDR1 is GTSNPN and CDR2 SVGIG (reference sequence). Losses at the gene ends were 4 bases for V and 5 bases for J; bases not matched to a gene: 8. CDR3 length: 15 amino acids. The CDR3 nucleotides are TGTGCCTGGACGGGACAGGGGGCGCAAGGTACTGAAGCTTTCTTT. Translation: CAWTGQGAQGTEAFF.

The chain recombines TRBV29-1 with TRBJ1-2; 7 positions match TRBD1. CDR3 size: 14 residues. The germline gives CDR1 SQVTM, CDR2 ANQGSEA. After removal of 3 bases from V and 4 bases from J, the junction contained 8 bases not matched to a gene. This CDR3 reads CSVDMTGLTYGYTF. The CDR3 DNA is TGCAGCGTTGATATGACAGGGCTAACCTATGGCTACACCTTC.

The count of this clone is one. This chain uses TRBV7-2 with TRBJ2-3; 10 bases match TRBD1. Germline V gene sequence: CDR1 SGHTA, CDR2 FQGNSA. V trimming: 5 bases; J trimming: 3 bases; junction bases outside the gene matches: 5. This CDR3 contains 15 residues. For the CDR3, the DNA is TGTGCCAGCAGCGGGGACAGGGGAGGGACAGATACGCAGTATTTT. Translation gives CASSGDRGGTDTQYF. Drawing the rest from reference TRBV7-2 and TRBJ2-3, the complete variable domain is GAGVSQSPSNKVTEKGKDVELRCDPISGHTALYWYRQSLGQGLEFLIYFQGNSAPDKSGLPSDRFSAERTGGSVSTLTIQRTQQEDSAVYLCASSGDRGGTDTQYFGPGTRLTVL.

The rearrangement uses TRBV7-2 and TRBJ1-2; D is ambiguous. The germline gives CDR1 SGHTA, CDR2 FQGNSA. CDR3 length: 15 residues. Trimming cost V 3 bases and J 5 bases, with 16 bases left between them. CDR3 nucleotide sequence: TGTGCCAGCAGCTTCGGGCAGGCGGAAGGATATGGCTACACCTTC. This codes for CASSFGQAEGYGYTF.

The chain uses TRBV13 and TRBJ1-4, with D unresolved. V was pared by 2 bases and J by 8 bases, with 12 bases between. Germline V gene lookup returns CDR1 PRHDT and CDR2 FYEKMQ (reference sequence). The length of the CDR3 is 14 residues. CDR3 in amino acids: CASSLRQGGEKLFF. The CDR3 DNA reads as TGTGCCAGCAGCTTACGACAAGGTGGAGAAAAACTGTTTTTT.

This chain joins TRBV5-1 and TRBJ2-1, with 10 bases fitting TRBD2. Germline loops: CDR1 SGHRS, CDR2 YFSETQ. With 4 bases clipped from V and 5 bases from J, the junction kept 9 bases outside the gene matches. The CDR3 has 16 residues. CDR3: CASSPFSGGPNNEQFF. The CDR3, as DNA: TGCGCCAGCAGCCCGTTTAGCGGGGGGCCGAACAATGAGCAGTTCTTC.